Listed below are T cell receptor beta chains from one sample, sequenced in a study of blood T cell repertoires in COVID-19. Profiled with immunoSEQ multiplex PCR; TCRdb holds only in-frame clones, not every one. The top ten clones hold around 22% of a sample with some 95,000 clones, around 75% of them seen once. Sequenced: peripheral blood. All receptors derive from a man between 65 and 80 years old with acute or convalescent COVID-19. Both conserved end residues are part of each CDR3. Fields, in order: V gene, CDR3 protein.

>TRBV18
CASSPLSTADRPSSYEQYF
>TRBV24-1
CATHGGSINEQFF
>TRBV2
CASSVQGARSNQPQHF
>TRBV9
CASSVAGEIYGYTF
>TRBV28
CASFGRTFSNQPQHF
>TRBV6-6
CASSYQGSAYEQYF
>TRBV4-2
CASSPTTTGVTQYF
>TRBV19
CASSMTPYEQYF
>TRBV5-4
CASSLGTDTYEQYF
>TRBV13
CASSLGGTGSSYEQYF
>TRBV24-1
CATSDLGSAGGSYNEQFF
>TRBV14
CASSSGLAGTETQYF
>TRBV30
CAWSVSGGNTIYF
>TRBV20-1
CSLTPGGAAFF
>TRBV5-4
CASSLGGSLSTDTQYF
>TRBV6-6
CASSPWGGTSYEQYF
>TRBV18
CASSLPRTGGNEQFF
>TRBV2
CASSGQGGGSPLHF
>TRBV5-1
CASSLGGQREGAWDTQYF
>TRBV7-8
CASSLGAGGRHNQPQHF
>TRBV29-1
CSAAGGAGNTIYF
>TRBV21-1
CASSNEEGPSYEQYF
>TRBV9
CASSATSGNYNEQFF
>TRBV19
CASSTGGGSTGEQFF
>TRBV4-1
CASSQEWGVNTEAFF
>TRBV10-3
CAISDKDTNTEAFF
>TRBV7-2
CASSLNRGNSNQPQHF
>TRBV27
CASSFGLAWAGELFF
>TRBV9
CASSVDPGQNTDTQYF